Below, 20 T cell receptor beta chains from the same sample are listed, as sequenced in a study of T cells in Graves' hyperthyroidism and ophthalmopathy (dated by TCRdb to the late 2010s). The library came from multiplex PCR. The instrument given in TCRdb is Illumina HiSeq 2000. The TCR beta CDR3 regions were amplified from the RNA transcripts. A first-round RT-PCR of the TCR CDR3 used the HTBI primer set with the Qiagen OneStep RT-PCR kit. TCRdb reprocessing: public reads trimmed at Q25 with fastp, clones called with MiXCR, in-frame beta chains kept. Every entry covers one CDR3 protein and lists the most common genes and DNA from its rows. The table for this sample lists 190,000 or so distinct CDR3 sequences; approximately 16% of them were counted only once. The ten largest clones add up to about 45% of the sample. The source material was blood. These receptors all stem from a middle-aged man with Graves' hyperthyroidism.

This clonotype was detected ten times or more. The chain is built from TRBV7-9 and TRBJ2-2, with a tentative D call TRBD1 (5 bases). The CDR3 covers 15 residues. V was cut by 1 base and J by 3 bases, with 9 bases left in between. Germline V gene lookup returns CDR1 SEHNR and CDR2 FQNEAQ (reference sequence). CDR3 bases: TGTGCCAGCAGCTTAGTCGTCAGGGACACCGGGGAGCTGTTTTTT. It codes for CASSLVVRDTGELFF.

This clonotype has more than one count but fewer than ten. This rearrangement joins TRBV7-3 to TRBJ2-1, with D possibly TRBD1 on 5 matching bases. V lost 1 base and J lost 7, with 14 bases in between. Germline CDR1 SGHTA, CDR2 FQGTGA. The CDR3 runs 15 residues. The CDR3 loop reads CASSLMGLNGNEQFF. The CDR3 nucleotides read TGTGCCAGCAGCTTAATGGGGCTCAACGGGAATGAGCAGTTCTTC.

This clonotype was picked up many times. V gene TRBV7-2 combines with J gene TRBJ2-7; 7 bases align to TRBD1. Losses at the gene ends were 5 bases for V and 3 bases for J; bases not matched to a gene: 16. CDR1 is SGHTA and CDR2 is FQGNSA in the germline V gene. There are 17 residues in the CDR3. The CDR3 nucleotides are TGTGCCAGCAGCCTCTGGCCCAAGGGGGCGAGGAACTACGAGCAGTACTTC. This translates into CASSLWPKGARNYEQYF.

The chain joins TRBV4-3 to TRBJ2-1; D remains unclear. The length of the CDR3 is 15 residues. Trimming cost V 8 bases and J 0 bases, with 14 bases left between them. The V gene's germline CDR1 is LGHNA and CDR2 YSLEER. CDR3 in amino acids: CASVPSLTSYNEQFF. The CDR3 DNA reads TGCGCCAGCGTCCCTAGTCTCACCTCCTACAATGAGCAGTTCTTC.

The chain couples TRBV9 to TRBJ2-5, with a tentative D call TRBD2 (5 bases). V gave up 0 bases and J gave up 5 bases, with 14 bases separating them. CDR1 is SGDLS and CDR2 is YYNGEE in the germline V gene. This CDR3 has 15 residues. This CDR3 reads CASSVGGSTGETQYF. CDR3 coding DNA: TGTGCCAGCAGCGTAGGTGGCTCGACGGGGGAGACCCAGTACTTC.

This clonotype was detected ten times or more. The gene calls are TRBV28 and TRBJ2-7; 9 positions match TRBD1. In germline, CDR1 is MDHEN, CDR2 SYDVKM. This CDR3 region has 15 residues. J lost 3 bases, V lost 7 bases, and 10 bases had no gene match. CDR3 coding DNA: TGTGCCAGCACCACCCGGGACAGGGTAGGCTACGAGCAGTACTTC. Protein: CASTTRDRVGYEQYF.

There are many counts of this clonotype. The chain is built from TRBV11-3 and TRBJ1-2, with no clear D. Per the germline V gene, CDR1 is SGHNT and CDR2 is YENEEA. CDR3 length: 17 residues. V shed 4 bases and J shed 1 base, with 19 bases lying between them. CDR3 coding DNA: TGTGCCAGCAGCTCCGGGAATGTAAAGGGTAATAACTATGGCTACACCTTC. Translating gives CASSSGNVKGNNYGYTF.

This clonotype has at least ten counts. The gene calls are TRBV11-2 and TRBJ2-1, with 10 bases fitting TRBD2. Germline V gives CDR1 SGHAT, CDR2 FQNNGV. Trimming cost V 6 bases and J 6 bases; bases outside gene matches: 11. This CDR3 has 16 residues. The CDR3 DNA sequence: TGTGCCAGCAGAGAAACTAGCGGGGCACCAGTCAATGAGCAGTTCTTC. It specifies CASRETSGAPVNEQFF.

Only a few counts were recorded for this clonotype. The genes are TRBV7-3 and TRBJ2-3, with TRBD2 identical over 14 bases. CDR3 length: 16 residues. The germline CDR1 and CDR2 sequences are SGHTA and FQGTGA. Germline trimming cut 5 bases from V and 4 bases from J; bases unmatched to any gene: 5. The CDR3 nucleotides are TGTGCCAGCAGCCGACTAGCGGGGGGGCTCGCAGATACGCAGTATTTT. Translating it yields CASSRLAGGLADTQYF.

The genes are TRBV19 and TRBJ2-7; TRBD2 might be the D (5 bases). The germline V gene has CDR1 LNHDA and CDR2 SQIVND (reference sequence). Trimming took off 4 bases at V and 3 bases at J, with 19 bases between the two ends. The CDR3 contains 16 residues. The DNA of the CDR3 is TGTGCCAGTAGTAGACAATTAACGGGATCCGTCTACGAGCAGTACTTC. Residues: CASSRQLTGSVYEQYF.

This clonotype occurred many times. The chain is built from TRBV6-6 and TRBJ1-1; 9 positions match TRBD1. The CDR3 totals 16 residues. The V and J ends lost 0 bases and 4 bases, in that order; junction bases with no gene match: 6. The V gene's germline CDR1 is MNHNY and CDR2 SVGAGI (reference sequence). The CDR3 coding sequence is TGTGCCAGCAGTTACTCCGGGGGACAGGGTATCACTGAAGCTTTCTTT. Translation gives CASSYSGGQGITEAFF.

The chain uses TRBV4-3 and TRBJ1-2, with unresolved D. CDR3 length equals 15 residues. Per the germline V gene, CDR1 is LGHNA and CDR2 is YSLEER. Trimming shortened V by 0 bases and J by 2 bases, and 10 bases separated the two germline ends. CDR3 DNA sequence: TGCGCCAGCAGCCAAGATGCAGCCCGCAACTATGGCTACACCTTC. Translation gives CASSQDAARNYGYTF.

The V gene is TRBV5-8, the J gene TRBJ1-1; D unclear. There are 15 residues in the CDR3. Germline CDR1 reads SGHTS; CDR2 reads YDEGEE. Trimming removed 4 bases from V and 4 bases from J, with 17 bases in between. CDR3 loop: CASSPGSTRGTEAFF. The CDR3 region has the DNA TGTGCCAGCAGCCCGGGTTCTACCCGCGGCACTGAAGCTTTCTTT.

Many counts were recorded for this clonotype. The rearrangement uses TRBV20-1 and TRBJ2-1; D remains unclear. Germline values: CDR1 DFQATT, CDR2 SNEGSKA (reference sequence). This CDR3 spans 12 amino acids. V lost 0 bases and J lost 8, with 8 bases in between. DNA of the CDR3: TGCAGTGCTAGAGATGACGGTGATGAGCAGTTCTTC. Its translation: CSARDDGDEQFF.

The chain joins TRBV7-6 to TRBJ2-5; possible D gene TRBD1, 5 bases. Germline-derived CDR1 and CDR2 are SGHVS and FNYEAQ. V was pared by 5 bases and J by 4 bases, with 17 bases between. The CDR3 loop spans 15 amino acids. CDR3 sequence reads: CASSASYSQVETQYF. The CDR3 nucleotides read TGTGCCAGCAGCGCGTCCTACTCACAGGTAGAGACCCAGTACTTC. The entire variable domain, with the rest obtained from reference TRBV7-6 and TRBJ2-5, is as follows: GAGVSQSPRYKVTKRGQDVALRCDPISGHVSLYWYRQALGQGPEFLTYFNYEAQQDKSGLPNDRFSAERPEGSISTLTIQRTEQRDSAMYRCASSASYSQVETQYFGPGTRLLVL.

About this clonotype: Germline and junction disagree at one end, which may indicate a read error. The genes are TRBV6-1 and TRBJ2-1; 9 positions agree with TRBD1. Germline loops: CDR1 MNHNS, CDR2 SASEGT. The CDR3 length is 12 residues. The CDR3 DNA follows: TGTGCCAGCACCGACCGCGGGACAGGGAGGGTCTTC. Translating it yields CASTDRGTGRVF.

At least ten counts were recorded for this clonotype. This rearrangement joins TRBV12-3 or TRBV12-4 to TRBJ2-1, with D uncertain. The CDR3 is made up of 13 amino acids. Trimming pared 3 bases from V and 8 bases from J, leaving 11 bases between. CDR3 residues: CASSFRTSDEQFF. CDR3 in DNA: TGTGCCAGCAGTTTTAGAACCTCTGATGAGCAGTTCTTC.

There are many counts of this clonotype. V and J are TRBV9 and TRBJ1-1; D gene ambiguous. Germline V lookup: CDR1 SGDLS, CDR2 YYNGEE. The CDR3 is 13 residues long. The V end was cut by 2 bases, the J end by 0 bases, with 5 bases between. The CDR3 loop is CASSVGMNTEAFF. DNA for the CDR3: TGTGCCAGCAGCGTCGGGATGAACACTGAAGCTTTCTTT.

This clonotype was counted many times. One junction end does not reproduce the germline sequence, and a read error may be involved. The chain employs TRBV5-1 and TRBJ1-1; no firm D call. CDR3 length: 13 residues. The germline V gene has CDR1 SGHRS and CDR2 YFSETQ. CDR3 in DNA: TGTGCCAGCAGCTTAGGAGGGAACACTGAAGCTTTCTTT. Translating gives CASSLGGNTEAFF.

The chain couples TRBV2 to TRBJ1-2; no reliable D call. With 4 bases removed from V and 8 bases from J, the gap between germline ends came to 11 bases. The CDR3 loop spans 12 amino acids. Per the germline V gene, CDR1 is SNHLY and CDR2 is FYNNEI. The CDR3: CASSAEYGGYTF. CDR3 nucleotide sequence: TGTGCCAGCAGTGCGGAATATGGGGGCTACACCTTC.